The T cell receptor (beta chain) under discussion was sequenced for a study of T cell responses to AZD1222 COVID-19 vaccine. Looked up from germline, CDR1 is LNHDA and CDR2 is SQIVND (reference sequence). V shed 6 bases and J shed 5 bases, with 19 bases lying between them. This CDR3 has 15 amino acids. In the case of this clone: Its specificity is unknown.

TCRdb's table, derived via immunoSEQ multiplex PCR, lists solely in-frame clones and lacks some. The repertoire holds 110,000 to 150,000 clones, with more than 85% as singletons. Whole-study findings and limits: Within unmutated variant regions lay the reported targets of nearly half of spike-specific TCRs. Spike-wide vaccine-associated CD4 TCRs dominated at 160-218 and 743-854.

The sample in question was peripheral blood, obtained on day 0 of AZD1222 vaccination. The chain recombines TRBV19 with TRBJ1-2; weak D call: TRBD1 (5 bases). The receptor was isolated from an adult in good health. This chain's CDR3 is CASRPESRDGYGYTF. The CDR3 DNA reads as TGTGCCAGTAGGCCGGAATCTCGGGACGGATATGGCTACACCTTC.